These 13 T cell receptor beta chains share one sample of origin, sequenced in a study of STAT3 mutations in large granular lymphocyte leukemia. The assay was immunoSEQ multiplex PCR, and TCRdb's table has in-frame clones only and misses some. The data show 5,400 or so clones, approximately 50% seen once. Which antigens these TCRs recognize remains unknown. Study results and limitations: At least one immunodominant TCR beta clonotype appeared in every T-cell large granular lymphocyte leukemia patient.

Source material: peripheral blood mononuclear cells. The receptors shown here come from a woman aged 70 to 79 with T-cell large granular lymphocyte leukemia. Some clones in this sample may be carry-over from other donors' samples.

The chain uses TRBV6-1 and TRBJ2-1, with 10 bases matching TRBD2. From germline, CDR1 is MNHNS and CDR2 SASEGT. Germline trimming cut 4 bases from V and 4 bases from J; bases unmatched to any gene: 7. The CDR3 has 16 residues. The chain's CDR3 is CASSALAGDGYNEQFF. Here the CDR3 DNA reads TGTGCCAGCAGTGCCCTAGCGGGAGACGGATACAATGAGCAGTTCTTC.

A single count supports this clone. The chain carries TRBV18 and TRBJ2-6; no clear D. Deletions cut 1 base from V and 4 bases from J, with 5 bases between. Germline CDR1 and CDR2: KGHSH and LQKENI. CDR3 length equals 14 residues. CDR3 nucleotides: TGTGCCAGCTCACCACTGGCAGGGGCCAACGTCCTGACTTTC. This gives the protein CASSPLAGANVLTF. Complete variable domain (other parts from reference TRBV18 and TRBJ2-6): NAGVMQNPRHLVRRRGQEARLRCSPMKGHSHVYWYRQLPEEGLKFMVYLQKENIIDESGMPKERFSAEFPKEGPSILRIQQVVRGDSAAYFCASSPLAGANVLTFGAGSRLTVL.

DNA of the CDR3: TGCGCCAGCAGCCACAGGACTAGCGGGAGACCTAATGAGCAGTTCTTC. This codes for CASSHRTSGRPNEQFF. The genes are TRBV5-1 and TRBJ2-1; 13 bases are shared with TRBD2. Trimming took 4 bases from V and 7 from J; bases not matched to a gene: 8. Germline values: CDR1 SGHRS, CDR2 YFSETQ. The CDR3 has 16 amino acids.

This clone was counted a single time. The CDR3: CASDTGDSNQPQHF. The DNA for the CDR3 is TGTGCCAGCGACACAGGGGATAGCAATCAGCCCCAGCATTTT. The chain couples TRBV10-3 to TRBJ1-5, with 7 bases fitting TRBD1. V trimming: 10 bases; J trimming: 0 bases; junction bases outside the gene matches: 6. The CDR3 is 14 amino acids. The V gene's germline CDR1 is ENHRY and CDR2 SYGVKD.

The rearrangement uses TRBV6-5 and TRBJ1-3, with 7 bases fitting TRBD1. Germline CDR1 is MNHEY and CDR2 is SVGAGI. Trimming took 8 bases from V and 8 from J; bases not matched to a gene: 12. The CDR3 contains 14 residues. In DNA form, the CDR3 reads TGTGCCAGCGGGCAGGGAGGGGGCGCCTACACCATATATTTT. It is translated as CASGQGGGAYTIYF.

The chain uses TRBV5-4 and TRBJ2-3; D unresolved. V was trimmed by 0 bases and J by 0 bases, leaving 8 bases between them. The CDR3 contains 15 residues. Germline loops: CDR1 SGHNT, CDR2 YYREEE (reference sequence). The CDR3 bases are TGTGCCAGCAGCTTGGCATGGGTTAGCACAGATACGCAGTATTTT. This encodes CASSLAWVSTDTQYF.

The chain joins TRBV27 to TRBJ2-3, with unresolved D. The CDR3 is 12 residues long. V was trimmed by 0 bases and J by 3 bases, leaving 1 base between them. Germline V gives CDR1 MNHEY, CDR2 SMNVEV (reference sequence). The CDR3 DNA reads TGTGCCAGCAGTTTATCAACAGATACGCAGTATTTT. Translated: CASSLSTDTQYF.

The CDR3 nucleotides are TGTGCCAGCAGTCGTGGACTGGCTAGCTCCTACAATGAGCAGTTCTTC. Translated, it gives CASSRGLASSYNEQFF. The chain is built from TRBV5-6 and TRBJ2-1; maybe TRBD2 (5 bases). Trimming took 5 bases from V and 0 from J, leaving 15 bases between them. The length of the CDR3 is 16 residues. Germline CDR1 reads SGHDT; CDR2 reads YYEEEE.

The V gene is TRBV5-1, the J gene TRBJ2-5; 7 nucleotides align to TRBD1. Trimming took 1 base from V and 1 from J; bases not matched to a gene: 7. The V gene's germline CDR1 is SGHRS and CDR2 YFSETQ. The CDR3 has 16 amino acids. The CDR3 DNA reads as TGCGCCAGCAGCTTGACAGGGGACCGTACCCAAGAGACCCAGTACTTC. This translates into CASSLTGDRTQETQYF.

The rearrangement uses TRBV30 and TRBJ1-3, with no clear D. The CDR3 extends over 11 amino acids. Per germline, CDR1 GTSNPN and CDR2 SVGIG (reference sequence). The ends were cut back, 5 bases at V and 4 bases at J, with 6 bases in the middle. In DNA, the CDR3 is TGTGCCTGGGACGGGGGAAACACCATATATTTT. It translates to CAWDGGNTIYF.

Here the CDR3 DNA reads TGTGCCAGCTCACCATTCGGGACAGGGGACACAGATACGCAGTATTTT. Its protein is CASSPFGTGDTDTQYF. The chain couples TRBV18 to TRBJ2-3, with 10 bases lining up with TRBD1. J was trimmed by 2 bases and V by 2 bases; bases with no gene match: 4. The CDR3 covers 16 residues. The germline V gene has CDR1 KGHSH and CDR2 LQKENI.

This clone was observed a few times. The chain joins TRBV27 to TRBJ2-7; tentatively, D is TRBD2 (6 bases). The germline V gene has CDR1 MNHEY and CDR2 SMNVEV (reference sequence). The CDR3 extends over 14 amino acids. Trimming shortened V by 4 bases and J by 3 bases, and 13 bases separated the two germline ends. The CDR3, as DNA: TGTGCCAGCAGTTCTGCGGGATTGAACTACGAGCAGTACTTC. As protein: CASSSAGLNYEQYF.

By share, this clone ranks as medium-sized. The chain carries TRBV6-6 and TRBJ1-2; unclear D gene. The CDR3 extends over 13 amino acids. The germline V and J ends were trimmed by 7 bases and 3 bases, with 12 bases remaining between them. Germline V gives CDR1 MNHNY, CDR2 SVGAGI (reference sequence). The CDR3 loop is CASTATGDYGYTF. The CDR3 DNA reads as TGTGCCAGCACCGCAACGGGTGACTATGGCTACACCTTC.